Listed here are 8 T cell receptor beta chains from one sample, sequenced in a study of T cells after yellow fever vaccination. One entry per CDR3 protein results from TCRdb running MiXCR on the 5' RACE reads. The table includes over 150,000 distinct CDR3 sequences, approximately 6.2% detected once. The source was CD4+ T cells sorted from PBMCs, collected on the day of the first yellow fever vaccination. Every receptor here comes from a man aged 18 to 29 who received the YFV17D yellow fever vaccine.

The chain uses TRBV20-1 and TRBJ2-1; 8 positions match TRBD2. This CDR3 has 16 residues. V lost 0 bases and J lost 5; bases outside the gene matches: 9. Germline V lookup: CDR1 DFQATT, CDR2 SNEGSKA (reference sequence). The CDR3 DNA is TGCAGTGCTAGAGATGTTGGGCGGGGGGTTGACAATGAGCAGTTCTTC. It translates to CSARDVGRGVDNEQFF.

There are many counts of this clonotype. The gene calls are TRBV4-2 and TRBJ2-3; 7 bases fit TRBD2. Germline trimming cut 2 bases from V and 2 bases from J; bases unmatched to any gene: 7. This CDR3 is built from 16 residues. Germline V gives CDR1 LGHNA, CDR2 YNFKEQ. CDR3 nucleotides: TGTGCCAGCAGCCAACGTTCGAGCGGGGCCACAGATACGCAGTATTTT. Amino acids: CASSQRSSGATDTQYF.

This rearrangement joins TRBV15 to TRBJ2-3, with a possible D match to TRBD2 (6 bases). The CDR3 is made up of 15 amino acids. Trimming left V 3 bases short and J 2 bases short, with 12 bases between. The V gene's germline CDR1 is LNHNV and CDR2 YYDKDF (reference sequence). CDR3 nucleotides: TGTGCCACCAGCAGCAGGGCGGGGTACACAGATACGCAGTATTTT. Translated: CATSSRAGYTDTQYF.

This clonotype was seen at least ten times. This rearrangement joins TRBV18 to TRBJ2-1; D gene unclear. The germline V and J ends were trimmed by 1 base and 5 bases, with 6 bases remaining between them. There are 13 residues in the CDR3. The V gene's germline CDR1 is KGHSH and CDR2 LQKENI. The CDR3 region is CASSPRQNNEQFF. DNA of the CDR3: TGTGCCAGCTCACCACGGCAGAACAATGAGCAGTTCTTC.

This clonotype was seen ten or more times. The gene calls are TRBV7-3 and TRBJ2-3; a possible D gene is TRBD2 (6 bases). The CDR3 has 15 residues. V lost 5 bases and J 0 bases, leaving 12 bases between the germline ends. From germline, CDR1 is SGHTA and CDR2 FQGTGA. In DNA form, the CDR3 reads TGTGCCAGCAGCCCCTACGGGGGAAGCACAGATACGCAGTATTTT. Encoded protein: CASSPYGGSTDTQYF.

This clonotype was detected ten times or more. The chain combines TRBV5-1 with TRBJ1-1; D may be TRBD1 (5 bases). Trimming pared 0 bases from V and 0 bases from J, leaving 9 bases between. The CDR3 contains 15 residues. Germline CDR1 reads SGHRS; CDR2 reads YFSETQ. The CDR3 nucleotides are TGCGCCAGCAGCTTGGTACCGGGGGTGAACACTGAAGCTTTCTTT. Translation: CASSLVPGVNTEAFF.

This chain joins TRBV6-4 and TRBJ2-2; 10 nucleotides agree with TRBD2. The germline V gene encodes CDR1 MRHNA and CDR2 SNTAGT. The V segment lost 0 bases and the J segment 6 bases; nucleotides outside the gene matches: 4. There are 16 residues in the CDR3. CDR3 bases: TGTGCCAGCAGTGACTCAAGGACTAGCGGTCCCGGGGAGCTGTTTTTT. Translation: CASSDSRTSGPGELFF.

There are many counts of this clonotype. The V gene is TRBV11-2, the J gene TRBJ2-3; a possible D gene is TRBD1 (5 bases). The CDR3 length is 15 residues. Trimming took off 2 bases at V and 2 bases at J, with 11 bases between the two ends. Germline V lookup: CDR1 SGHAT, CDR2 FQNNGV. CDR3 in amino acids: CASSLQAGATDTQYF. CDR3 sequence (DNA): TGTGCCAGCAGCTTACAGGCTGGGGCCACAGATACGCAGTATTTT.